This record covers a single T cell receptor beta chain. Its antigen is still unknown. The data are from a study of brain metastases from non-small cell lung cancer. General study results and limits: Metastases had sparse T cells but largely shared repertoires with primaries. Expanded T-cell clones appeared in more than 60% of brain metastases over primaries.

CDR3 length: 14 amino acids. Trimming cost V 7 bases and J 1 base, with 11 bases left between them. Germline CDR1 and CDR2: MNHEY and SVGAGI. The repertoire was sequenced with immunoSEQ multiplex PCR; TCRdb's copy has only in-frame clones and lacks some. The sample has around 580 clones; approximately 90% are singletons. What was sequenced was tissue from a brain metastasis. The TCR comes from a donor older than 35 with non-small cell lung cancer. The rearrangement joins TRBV6-5 to TRBJ1-5; D perhaps matches TRBD1 (6 bases). The CDR3 nucleotides are TGTGCCAGCAAGACAGGAGGGAGCAATCAGCCCCAGCATTTT. It is translated as CASKTGGSNQPQHF.